This T cell receptor (beta chain) was documented in a study of CD8+ T cells in alopecia areata. RNA was isolated and reverse transcribed to cDNA, the sequencing template. Clones were read by immunoSEQ multiplex PCR, and TCRdb kept only the in-frame ones, dropping some. This repertoire shows about 69,000 clones, 60% found once; its top ten account for 17%. V gave up 3 bases and J gave up 6 bases; unmatched junction bases: 4. Looked up from germline, CDR1 is WSHSY and CDR2 is SAAADI. The CDR3 loop spans 14 amino acids. The V and J genes are TRBV10-2 and TRBJ2-1; 8 bases are a match to TRBD1. This clonotype was obtained from a human donor with alopecia areata. The sample here was CD8+ T cells sorted from blood, taken at week 0. CDR3 coding DNA: TGCGCCAGCAGTGATGCCCAGGGGGCCAATGAGCAGTTCTTC. It codes for CASSDAQGANEQFF.